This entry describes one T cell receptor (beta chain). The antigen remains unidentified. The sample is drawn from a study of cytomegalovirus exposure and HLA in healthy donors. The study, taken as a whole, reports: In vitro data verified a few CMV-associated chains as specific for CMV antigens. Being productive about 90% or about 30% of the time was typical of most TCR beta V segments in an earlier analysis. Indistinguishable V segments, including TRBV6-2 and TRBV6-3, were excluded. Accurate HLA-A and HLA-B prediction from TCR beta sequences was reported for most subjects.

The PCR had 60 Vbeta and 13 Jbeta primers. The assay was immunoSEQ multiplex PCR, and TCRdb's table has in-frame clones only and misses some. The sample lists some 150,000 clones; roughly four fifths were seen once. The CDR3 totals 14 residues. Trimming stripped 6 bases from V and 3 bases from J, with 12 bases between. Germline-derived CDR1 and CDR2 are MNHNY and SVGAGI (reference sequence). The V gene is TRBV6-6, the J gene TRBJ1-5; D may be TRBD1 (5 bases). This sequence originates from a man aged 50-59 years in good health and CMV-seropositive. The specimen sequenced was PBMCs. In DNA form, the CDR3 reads TGTGCCAGCAGCCCCGACAGTCACAATCAGCCCCAGCATTTT. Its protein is CASSPDSHNQPQHF.